This TCR beta chain comes out of a study of blood T cell repertoires in COVID-19. The V end lost 5 bases, the J end lost 2 bases, and 15 bases lay between the germline ends. The CDR3 loop spans 16 amino acids. Germline loops: CDR1 LGHNA, CDR2 YNFKEQ. In the authors' workflow: Counts of nucleated cells, estimated from reference gene primer amplification, were obtained. Generated by immunoSEQ multiplex PCR, the TCRdb table keeps only in-frame clones and is missing some. D and trimming come from the DNA, and the V and J calls and clone size come from that table. The table has roughly 400,000 clones, around nine tenths seen once. Those who participated ranged in age from about 18 to 95 years and resided in 24 US areas.

The receptor's source is a woman aged 50 to 60 who had recovered from COVID-19. The specimen sequenced was PBMCs or T cells enriched from blood (not recorded which). The rearrangement joins TRBV4-2 to TRBJ1-4, with D perhaps TRBD1 (6 bases). CDR3 bases: TGTGCCAGCAGCATTGCCGCAGGGGACACTAATGAAAAACTGTTTTTT. It specifies CASSIAAGDTNEKLFF.